The entry below describes one T cell receptor (beta chain). The antigen remains unidentified. This entry comes from a study of cytomegalovirus exposure and HLA in healthy donors. Broader study findings: Cytomegalovirus association was assigned to approximately 160 TCR beta chains. Segments of the TCR beta V type were, in most cases, productive about 87% or about 30% of the time in an earlier analysis. Specific recognition of CMV antigens was confirmed in vitro for a few chains (all CMV-associated).

This PCR relied on a set of 60 Vbeta primers and 13 Jbeta primers. Data came from immunoSEQ multiplex PCR; TCRdb stores just in-frame clones and leaves some out. The data contain 120,000 to 150,000 clones, over 75% of them seen just once; the ten biggest clones take up roughly 0.5%. Input material: PBMCs. The sequence was collected from a woman in her forties in good health and CMV-seronegative.

CDR3 DNA: TGTGCCAGCAGTGCCGACAGGGTTGGCTACACCTTC. Translation gives CASSADRVGYTF. The V gene is TRBV6-6, the J gene TRBJ1-2, with TRBD1 matching 7 bases. This CDR3 has 12 amino acids. Germline V gives CDR1 MNHNY, CDR2 SVGAGI (reference sequence). The V gene end was trimmed by 5 bases and the J gene end by 7 bases; junction bases not matched to a gene: 4.